The 16 T cell receptor beta chains listed next were all sequenced from one sample in a study of vaccination effects on CD4 cells after COVID-19. ViraFEST assay sequencing came after antigen-specific CD4+ T cells were expanded with viral peptide pools. Upon completion of around ten days in culture, CD4+ T cells were isolated. Everyone in the study got two shots of either the BNT162b2 or mRNA-1273 vaccine. These receptors have no known antigen. Assay: immunoSEQ multiplex PCR; the TCRdb copy retains only in-frame clones and omits some. The sample contains around 30,000 clones, approximately 71% of which appear only once. The input for sequencing was CD4+ T cells from PBMCs cultured with HCoV-NL63 spike peptides, taken after COVID-19 vaccination. The receptors shown here come from a human donor who received a COVID-19 vaccine.

V gene TRBV6-6 combines with J gene TRBJ1-3; D is ambiguous. This CDR3 contains 15 residues. V was clipped by 2 bases and J by 0 bases, with 8 bases between them. The germline V gene encodes CDR1 MNHNY and CDR2 SVGAGI (reference sequence). The chain's CDR3 is CASSYEEGSGNTIYF. Written as DNA, the CDR3 is TGTGCCAGCAGTTACGAGGAAGGCTCTGGAAACACCATATATTTT.

J is TRBJ2-1 and V is TRBV24-1; no reliable D call. V was trimmed by 1 base and J by 12 bases, leaving 12 bases between them. Per germline, CDR1 KGHDR and CDR2 SFDVKD. The length of the CDR3 is 13 residues. The CDR3 sequence: CATSDFLGSRQFF. Here the CDR3 DNA reads TGTGCCACCAGTGATTTTTTGGGCTCTCGGCAGTTCTTC.

The chain uses TRBV18 and TRBJ1-3, with 7 bases lining up with TRBD1. The CDR3 extends over 17 amino acids. From germline, CDR1 is KGHSH and CDR2 LQKENI. The V gene end was trimmed by 3 bases and the J gene end by 0 bases; junction bases not matched to a gene: 8. The DNA of the CDR3 is TGTGCCAGCTCACCTCGACAGGGCCTGAGCTCTGGAAACACCATATATTTT. This encodes CASSPRQGLSSGNTIYF.

The J gene is TRBJ2-7, the V gene TRBV4-2; 10 bases line up with TRBD2. CDR3 length: 15 residues. Germline trimming cut 2 bases from V and 4 bases from J; bases unmatched to any gene: 5. Germline-derived CDR1 and CDR2 are LGHNA and YNFKEQ. DNA for the CDR3: TGTGCCAGCAGCCAACCCGGGACTAGCGAGTACGAGCAGTACTTC. This gives the protein CASSQPGTSEYEQYF.

The V call is TRBV2, the J call TRBJ2-3; the match to TRBD2 covers 11 bases. This CDR3 contains 18 residues. V shed 4 bases, J shed 3 bases, and the junction held 12 bases outside the gene matches. The germline gives CDR1 SNHLY, CDR2 FYNNEI. This CDR3 is CASSAGEGASGGTDTQYF. As DNA, the CDR3 is TGTGCCAGCAGTGCTGGGGAGGGGGCTAGCGGGGGGACAGATACGCAGTATTTT.

The V and J genes are TRBV5-4 and TRBJ2-1, with 10 nucleotides matching TRBD1. This CDR3 contains 16 residues. CDR1 and CDR2 (germline): SGHNT, YYREEE (reference sequence). V lost 1 base and J lost 8; bases outside the gene matches: 9. CDR3 in amino acids: CASSLLSGQGNDEQFF. CDR3 in DNA: TGTGCCAGCAGCTTGCTATCGGGACAGGGGAACGATGAGCAGTTCTTC.

V usage is TRBV5-1 and J usage is TRBJ2-2; possibly TRBD2 for D (5 bases). V gave up 0 bases and J gave up 5 bases, with 11 bases separating them. Germline V lookup: CDR1 SGHRS, CDR2 YFSETQ. This CDR3 has 15 residues. CDR3 nucleotides: TGCGCCAGCAGCTTGGATGGGAGTACTACCGGGGAGCTGTTTTTT. Its translation: CASSLDGSTTGELFF.

This chain joins TRBV19 and TRBJ1-2, with a tentative D call TRBD1 (6 bases). From germline, CDR1 is LNHDA and CDR2 SQIVND (reference sequence). The CDR3 is 17 amino acids. The germline V and J ends were trimmed by 7 bases and 4 bases, with 25 bases remaining between them. Here the CDR3 reads CASNPNPMAEGGYGYTF. The CDR3 DNA is TGTGCCAGTAATCCCAATCCGATGGCGGAGGGGGGCTATGGCTACACCTTC. The entire variable domain, with the rest obtained from reference TRBV19 and TRBJ1-2, is as follows: DGGITQSPKYLFRKEGQNVTLSCEQNLNHDAMYWYRQDPGQGLRLIYYSQIVNDFQKGDIAEGYSVSREKKESFPLTVTSAQKNPTAFYLCASNPNPMAEGGYGYTFGSGTRLTVV.

This sequence joins TRBV7-9 and TRBJ1-5; 8 nucleotides agree with TRBD1. J lost 2 bases, V lost 3 bases, and 6 bases had no gene match. Germline-derived CDR1 and CDR2 are SEHNR and FQNEAQ (reference sequence). The CDR3 loop spans 16 amino acids. CDR3 DNA sequence: TGTGCCAGCAGCTTTGTGGGACAGGCCGGCAATCAGCCCCAGCATTTT. Its protein product is CASSFVGQAGNQPQHF.

The chain uses TRBV5-1 and TRBJ1-1, with D perhaps TRBD1 (6 bases). The ends were cut back, 2 bases at V and 3 bases at J, with 11 bases in the middle. There are 14 residues in the CDR3. Germline V gene data show CDR1 as SGHRS and CDR2 as YFSETQ. CDR3 sequence reads: CASSFGGPYTEAFF. CDR3 sequence (DNA): TGCGCCAGCAGCTTCGGGGGGCCCTACACTGAAGCTTTCTTT.

The sample holds one count of this clone. CDR3 amino acids: CASSSDRVGQETQYF. CDR3 in DNA: TGCGCCAGCAGCTCGGACAGGGTGGGACAAGAGACCCAGTACTTC. The gene calls are TRBV5-1 and TRBJ2-5, with 8 bases lining up with TRBD1. Looked up from germline, CDR1 is SGHRS and CDR2 is YFSETQ. CDR3 length equals 15 residues. With V trimmed by 3 bases and J by 2 bases, 6 bases remained unmatched.

The rearrangement joins TRBV21-1 to TRBJ2-7; TRBD2 reflects the table's D call only, with no check against the DNA. TRBV21-1 is assigned pseudogene status. The CDR3 spans 16 residues. The CDR3 spells CASSKGTSATSYEQYF. The CDR3 nucleotides read TGTGCCAGCAGCAAAGGGACTAGCGCCACCTCCTACGAGCAGTACTTC.

The rearrangement uses TRBV9 and TRBJ2-7, with D perhaps matching TRBD2 (5 bases). Per the germline V gene, CDR1 is SGDLS and CDR2 is YYNGEE. This CDR3 has 14 amino acids. Trimming left V 3 bases short and J 5 bases short, with 15 bases between. The CDR3 DNA follows: TGTGCCAGCAGCGGCCCCCCGGGAAGCCACGAGCAGTACTTC. Protein sequence: CASSGPPGSHEQYF.

The V gene is TRBV7-9, the J gene TRBJ1-4; 8 bases are a match to TRBD1. The CDR3 has 15 residues. The V and J ends lost 5 bases and 8 bases, in that order; junction bases with no gene match: 10. Per germline, CDR1 SEHNR and CDR2 FQNEAQ (reference sequence). CDR3 in amino acids: CASSGGQGTEEKLFF. In nucleotides, the CDR3 is TGTGCCAGCAGCGGCGGACAGGGAACGGAGGAAAAACTGTTTTTT.

This clone was seen only a few times. The chain has TRBV10-2 and TRBJ1-6, with no clear D. The CDR3 is made up of 13 amino acids. In germline, CDR1 is WSHSY, CDR2 SAAADI. The germline V and J ends were trimmed by 5 bases and 10 bases, with 12 bases remaining between them. The chain's CDR3 is CASSPTMGSPLHF. The DNA for the CDR3 is TGCGCCAGCAGTCCCACCATGGGATCACCCCTCCACTTT.

The chain combines TRBV6-1 with TRBJ2-1, with 11 bases lining up with TRBD1. CDR1 and CDR2 from the germline V gene are MNHNS and SASEGT. This CDR3 is built from 19 residues. Trimming cost V 1 base and J 6 bases; bases outside gene matches: 14. Here the CDR3 reads CASSEEKGWWTGGPNEQFF. The CDR3 nucleotides read TGTGCCAGCAGTGAAGAGAAGGGGTGGTGGACAGGGGGCCCCAATGAGCAGTTCTTC.